The sequence of this TCR beta chain was determined in a study of blood T cell repertoires in COVID-19. V lost 1 base, J lost 4 bases, and 5 bases lay in between. From germline, CDR1 is SGHRS and CDR2 YFSETQ. The CDR3 contains 12 residues. The repertoire was sequenced with immunoSEQ multiplex PCR; TCRdb's copy has only in-frame clones and lacks some. The repertoire includes roughly 380,000 clones, about 88% of them detected once, and roughly 1.6% sits in the top ten. The sequenced sample was peripheral blood. The chain recombines TRBV5-1 with TRBJ1-1; D not resolved. The TCR was taken from a woman aged 40 to 55 with COVID-19, enrolled during active disease. The CDR3 coding sequence is TGCGCCAGCAGCTTGACAGCCACTGAAGCTTTCTTT. It specifies CASSLTATEAFF. Complete variable domain (other parts from reference TRBV5-1 and TRBJ1-1): KAGVTQTPRYLIKTRGQQVTLSCSPISGHRSVSWYQQTPGQGLQFLFEYFSETQRNKGNFPGRFSGRQFSNSRSEMNVSTLELGDSALYLCASSLTATEAFFGQGTRLTVV.